This TCR beta chain was obtained from a study of T cell repertoires in cytomegalovirus infection. Looking at the study overall: Alongside well-studied HLA-B-restricted CMV epitopes, recently identified HLA-C-restricted CMV epitopes were also used. From public TCR beta signatures came an indication of both CMV infection and matching HLA type. Study findings and constraints: Dominant in the ex vivo response were TCR beta clonotypes restricted by HLA-C and specific for CMV. The cumulative frequency of public TCR beta families distinguished individuals who carried CMV together with the relevant HLA.

On this clonotype: Antigen specificity is unknown. At one end the junction does not follow the germline gene, possibly because of a read error.

MiXCR, run by TCRdb on the reads, gives a single entry per CDR3 protein. The repertoire holds tens of thousands of distinct CDR3 sequences, with about 21% as singletons. The CDR3 has 14 residues. Per germline, CDR1 WNHNN and CDR2 SYGVQD (reference sequence). The TCR originated in a human donor in good health (CMV status not recorded). Some clones in this sample may be carry-over from other donors' samples. The sequences come from CD8+ T cells from cultured PBMCs, collected from culture after CMV antigen stimulation. V and J are TRBV10-1 and TRBJ2-3; the D call may be TRBD1 or TRBD2 (5 bases each). CDR3 DNA sequence: TGCGCCAGCAGTGAGTCGAGGGGCACAGATGCGCAGTATTTT. Protein sequence: CASSESRGTDAQYF.